These T cell receptor beta chains were read from a single sample in a study of metastatic and nonmetastatic thyroid tumors. TCRdb reanalyzed the PCR reads with MiXCR. The sample consists of tens of thousands of clones, approximately 22% of them appearing once. The specimen sequenced was blood. The receptors shown here come from a female donor with papillary thyroid cancer or a benign thyroid nodule (not recorded which). Some clones in this sample may be carry-over from other donors' samples. Each CDR3 is given with its conserved first and last residue. The order of the fields is V gene, D gene, J gene, clone size, CDR3 protein, CDR3 DNA. The D gene is left open where the match is weak. Some rows have no size entry. The others give once, few or many, or a class for an expanded clone.

v_gene: TRBV20-1
d_gene: NA
j_gene: TRBJ2-7
abundance: NA
CDR3aa: CSAAKVRASHEQYF
CDR3nt: TGCAGTGCCGCGAAGGTTAGGGCCTCCCACGAGCAGTACTTC

v_gene: TRBV4-1
d_gene: TRBD2
j_gene: TRBJ2-2
abundance: many
CDR3aa: CASSLGLAGGARELFF
CDR3nt: TGCGCCAGCAGCCTCGGACTAGCGGGAGGGGCGCGGGAGCTGTTTTTT

v_gene: TRBV19
d_gene: NA
j_gene: TRBJ2-7
abundance: many
CDR3aa: CASSIDPASTYEQYF
CDR3nt: TGTGCCAGTAGTATAGACCCCGCGTCAACCTACGAGCAGTACTTC

v_gene: TRBV28
d_gene: TRBD1
j_gene: TRBJ1-2
abundance: medium-sized
CDR3aa: CASSLPGTGPNYGYTF
CDR3nt: TGTGCCAGCAGTTTACCAGGGACAGGGCCTAACTATGGCTACACCTTC

v_gene: TRBV9
d_gene: NA
j_gene: TRBJ1-1
abundance: many
CDR3aa: CASSARDTRLNTEAFF
CDR3nt: TGTGCCAGCAGCGCCCGGGACACCCGGTTGAACACTGAAGCTTTCTTT

v_gene: TRBV19
d_gene: NA
j_gene: TRBJ1-4
abundance: many
CDR3aa: CASSMGRDNEKLFF
CDR3nt: TGTGCCAGTAGTATGGGACGGGATAATGAAAAACTGTTTTTT

v_gene: TRBV28
d_gene: TRBD1
j_gene: TRBJ1-5
abundance: many
CDR3aa: CASSSLQGDQPQHF
CDR3nt: TGTGCCAGCAGCTCCCTTCAGGGGGATCAGCCCCAGCATTTT

v_gene: TRBV6-2/TRBV6-3
d_gene: TRBD2
j_gene: TRBJ2-2
abundance: NA
CDR3aa: CASSRLNSGRRGDVAEELFF
CDR3nt: TGTGCCAGCAGTAGATTGAATAGCGGGAGGAGGGGGGATGTGGCCGAGGAGCTGTTTTTT

v_gene: TRBV19
d_gene: TRBD1
j_gene: TRBJ2-2
abundance: many
CDR3aa: CASSNGQGAGELFF
CDR3nt: TGTGCCAGTAGTAACGGGCAGGGGGCCGGGGAGCTGTTTTTT

v_gene: TRBV7-9
d_gene: NA
j_gene: TRBJ2-1
abundance: many
CDR3aa: CASSFSYNEQFF
CDR3nt: TGTGCCAGCAGCTTTTCCTACAATGAGCAGTTCTTC

v_gene: TRBV27
d_gene: NA
j_gene: TRBJ2-7
abundance: many
CDR3aa: CASSLGRAAVYEQYF
CDR3nt: TGTGCCAGCAGTTTGGGCCGGGCGGCCGTTTACGAGCAGTACTTC

v_gene: TRBV5-8
d_gene: NA
j_gene: TRBJ1-4
abundance: many
CDR3aa: CASRTPGGSEKLFF
CDR3nt: TGTGCCAGCAGAACCCCCGGGGGCAGTGAAAAACTGTTTTTT

v_gene: TRBV7-3
d_gene: TRBD2
j_gene: TRBJ2-2
abundance: NA
CDR3aa: CASSQTSGRAVELFF
CDR3nt: TGTGCCAGCAGCCAGACTAGCGGGAGGGCTGTGGAGCTGTTTTTT

v_gene: TRBV27
d_gene: TRBD2
j_gene: TRBJ2-2
abundance: many
CDR3aa: CASSLLIAGWNTGELFF
CDR3nt: TGTGCCAGCAGTTTGCTCATAGCGGGCTGGAACACCGGGGAGCTGTTTTTT

v_gene: TRBV11-2
d_gene: NA
j_gene: TRBJ1-1
abundance: many
CDR3aa: CASSGVGTEAFF
CDR3nt: TGTGCCAGCAGCGGCGTAGGAACTGAAGCTTTCTTT

v_gene: TRBV4-1
d_gene: TRBD2
j_gene: TRBJ2-3
abundance: medium-sized
CDR3aa: CASSQDPLGRGDTQYF
CDR3nt: TGCGCCAGCAGCCAAGATCCCCTCGGGAGGGGAGATACGCAGTATTTT

v_gene: TRBV11-3
d_gene: NA
j_gene: TRBJ1-1
abundance: NA
CDR3aa: CASISRIVGAFF
CDR3nt: TGTGCCAGCATCTCCCGGATAGTAGGCGCTTTCTTT

v_gene: TRBV6-2/TRBV6-3
d_gene: NA
j_gene: TRBJ1-3
abundance: NA
CDR3aa: CASTQQATGNTIYF
CDR3nt: TGTGCCAGCACCCAACAAGCTACTGGGAACACCATATATTTT

v_gene: TRBV20-1
d_gene: NA
j_gene: TRBJ2-3
abundance: many
CDR3aa: CSARVWADTQYF
CDR3nt: TGCAGTGCTAGAGTGTGGGCGGATACGCAGTATTTT

v_gene: TRBV5-4
d_gene: NA
j_gene: TRBJ2-7
abundance: many
CDR3aa: CASSPRGPSYEQYF
CDR3nt: TGTGCCAGCAGCCCCCGCGGGCCCTCCTACGAGCAGTACTTC

v_gene: TRBV19
d_gene: TRBD1
j_gene: TRBJ1-2
abundance: NA
CDR3aa: CASSTRTGLNPYGYTF
CDR3nt: TGTGCCAGTAGTACGCGGACAGGGCTAAACCCCTATGGCTACACCTTC

v_gene: TRBV6-9
d_gene: NA
j_gene: TRBJ1-5
abundance: NA
CDR3aa: CASSSGALNQSKHF
CDR3nt: TGTGCCAGCAGTTCCGGGGCACTCAATCAGTCCAAGCATTTT

v_gene: TRBV9
d_gene: NA
j_gene: TRBJ1-2
abundance: many
CDR3aa: CASSVYQESSYGYTF
CDR3nt: TGTGCCAGCAGCGTATATCAGGAATCGAGCTATGGCTACACCTTC

v_gene: TRBV28
d_gene: TRBD1
j_gene: TRBJ2-6
abundance: many
CDR3aa: CASTAGTATSGANVLTF
CDR3nt: TGTGCCAGCACCGCCGGGACAGCTACTTCTGGGGCCAACGTCCTGACTTTC

v_gene: TRBV6-2/TRBV6-3
d_gene: TRBD1
j_gene: TRBJ2-2
abundance: NA
CDR3aa: CASSSVLGTANTGELFF
CDR3nt: TGTGCCAGCAGTTCTGTGTTAGGGACAGCGAACACCGGGGAGCTGTTTTTT

v_gene: TRBV7-2
d_gene: NA
j_gene: TRBJ2-1
abundance: NA
CDR3aa: CASSLSLMRRGSYNEQFF
CDR3nt: TGTGCCAGCAGCTTATCGCTAATGCGGAGGGGCTCCTACAATGAGCAGTTCTTC

v_gene: TRBV9
d_gene: TRBD1
j_gene: TRBJ1-4
abundance: NA
CDR3aa: CASSVGGGDRPNEKLFF
CDR3nt: TGTGCCAGCAGCGTAGGAGGGGGGGACAGACCTAATGAAAAACTGTTTTTT

v_gene: TRBV7-3
d_gene: NA
j_gene: TRBJ2-4
abundance: many
CDR3aa: CASSQITGLSENIQYF
CDR3nt: TGTGCCAGCAGCCAAATTACAGGACTCTCGGAAAACATTCAGTACTTC

v_gene: TRBV4-2
d_gene: NA
j_gene: TRBJ1-2
abundance: many
CDR3aa: CASSQGISYGYTF
CDR3nt: TGTGCCAGCAGCCAAGGCATCAGCTATGGCTACACCTTC

v_gene: TRBV9
d_gene: TRBD1
j_gene: TRBJ2-7
abundance: many
CDR3aa: CASSVGTGWYEQYF
CDR3nt: TGTGCCAGCAGCGTAGGGACAGGGTGGTACGAGCAGTACTTC

v_gene: TRBV2
d_gene: NA
j_gene: TRBJ1-3
abundance: many
CDR3aa: CASSVSGIRVSGNTIYF
CDR3nt: TGTGCCAGCAGCGTCTCCGGGATCAGGGTATCGGGAAACACCATATATTTT

v_gene: TRBV7-3
d_gene: NA
j_gene: TRBJ2-1
abundance: NA
CDR3aa: CASILGASNEQFF
CDR3nt: TGTGCCAGCATCTTGGGGGCATCCAATGAGCAGTTCTTC

v_gene: TRBV20-1
d_gene: TRBD2
j_gene: TRBJ2-3
abundance: NA
CDR3aa: CSASGTSVGGLTDTRYF
CDR3nt: TGCAGTGCTTCCGGGACTAGCGTGGGGGGCTTGACGGATACGCGGTATTTT

v_gene: TRBV3-1
d_gene: NA
j_gene: TRBJ1-1
abundance: many
CDR3aa: CASINSGGLMNTEAFF
CDR3nt: TGTGCCAGCATCAATAGCGGGGGGCTAATGAACACTGAAGCTTTCTTT

v_gene: TRBV9
d_gene: NA
j_gene: TRBJ1-4
abundance: many
CDR3aa: CASSSRPASDEKLFF
CDR3nt: TGTGCCAGCAGCTCCAGACCGGCCTCGGATGAAAAACTGTTTTTT

v_gene: TRBV5-1
d_gene: NA
j_gene: TRBJ2-1
abundance: NA
CDR3aa: CASSVTTGSRRNEQFF
CDR3nt: TGCGCAAGCAGCGTAACAACAGGTAGCAGGCGCAATGAGCAGTTCTTC

v_gene: TRBV6-1
d_gene: NA
j_gene: TRBJ1-1
abundance: many
CDR3aa: CASNGQSNTEAFF
CDR3nt: TGTGCCAGCAATGGCCAGTCTAACACTGAAGCTTTCTTT

v_gene: TRBV7-2
d_gene: TRBD1
j_gene: TRBJ1-5
abundance: many
CDR3aa: CASSPDRGRQPQHF
CDR3nt: TGTGCCAGCAGCCCCGACAGGGGCCGTCAGCCCCAGCATTTT

v_gene: TRBV6-1
d_gene: TRBD2
j_gene: TRBJ2-7
abundance: NA
CDR3aa: CASTRGTSGAYEQYF
CDR3nt: TGTGCCAGCACCCGGGGGACTAGCGGGGCTTACGAGCAGTACTTC

v_gene: TRBV20-1
d_gene: TRBD1
j_gene: TRBJ1-1
abundance: many
CDR3aa: CSARTGRDEAFF
CDR3nt: TGCAGTGCTCGGACAGGGAGGGATGAAGCTTTCTTT

v_gene: TRBV3-1
d_gene: NA
j_gene: TRBJ1-6
abundance: many
CDR3aa: CASSQRQGNSPLHF
CDR3nt: TGTGCCAGCAGCCAAAGGCAGGGGAATTCACCCCTCCACTTT

v_gene: TRBV29-1
d_gene: TRBD1
j_gene: TRBJ1-5
abundance: many
CDR3aa: CSGGQGGNQPQHF
CDR3nt: TGCAGCGGGGGACAGGGTGGCAATCAGCCCCAGCATTTT

v_gene: TRBV9
d_gene: TRBD2
j_gene: TRBJ2-7
abundance: many
CDR3aa: CASSAPEGGPHEQYF
CDR3nt: TGTGCCAGCAGCGCCCCGGAGGGAGGGCCCCACGAGCAGTACTTC

v_gene: TRBV24-1
d_gene: TRBD1
j_gene: TRBJ1-1
abundance: NA
CDR3aa: CATSDTRTGGRSEAFF
CDR3nt: TGTGCCACAAGTGATACCCGGACAGGGGGGCGGTCTGAAGCTTTCTTT

v_gene: TRBV20-1
d_gene: TRBD2
j_gene: TRBJ2-1
abundance: many
CDR3aa: CSARASGKYNEQFF
CDR3nt: TGCAGTGCTAGGGCTAGCGGGAAATACAATGAGCAGTTCTTC

v_gene: TRBV19
d_gene: NA
j_gene: TRBJ1-2
abundance: NA
CDR3aa: CASSGPGRGYTF
CDR3nt: TGTGCCAGTAGTGGCCCCGGGCGTGGCTACACCTTC

v_gene: TRBV15
d_gene: NA
j_gene: TRBJ2-6
abundance: few
CDR3aa: CATSRGRISGANVLTF
CDR3nt: TGTGCCACCAGCAGGGGACGAATCTCTGGGGCCAACGTACTGACTTTC